The 20 T cell receptor beta chains presented below share a single source sample, sequenced in a study of precursors of human CD4 cytotoxic T cells. MiXCR, applied by TCRdb to the reads, yields one record per CDR3 protein. The table lists fewer than 850 distinct CDR3 sequences, approximately 16% of them singletons. Bulk UMI-based sequencing covered sorted CD4+ central memory, effector memory, IL-7R-high and IL-7R-negative TEMRA subsets. Sequencing was done on a sample of memory CD4+ T cells from blood (PBMCs). The receptor set was obtained from a human donor in good health.

The chain is built from TRBV28 and TRBJ2-1, with TRBD1 matching over 10 bases. V lost 4 bases and J lost 8; bases outside the gene matches: 5. The CDR3 runs to 14 residues. Looked up from germline, CDR1 is MDHEN and CDR2 is SYDVKM. The CDR3 is CASSSPDRGDEQFF. The DNA of the CDR3 is TGTGCCAGCAGTTCCCCGGACAGGGGGGATGAGCAGTTCTTC.

This clonotype appeared a few times. The V call is TRBV20-1, the J call TRBJ1-2; D is ambiguous. There are 15 residues in the CDR3. CDR1 is DFQATT, CDR2 SNEGSKA, per germline (reference sequence). Trimming left V 0 bases short and J 4 bases short, with 15 bases between. This CDR3 is CSARDRSVARYGYTF. The CDR3 coding sequence is TGCAGTGCTAGAGATCGGTCAGTTGCCCGCTATGGCTACACCTTC.

Sample share makes this clonotype large. The chain joins TRBV6-6 to TRBJ1-4; the D gene is possibly TRBD1 (5 bases). Germline CDR1 MNHNY, CDR2 SVGAGI (reference sequence). V lost 2 bases and J 0 bases, leaving 10 bases between the germline ends. CDR3 length: 16 amino acids. CDR3 loop: CASSYGQVATNEKLFF. For the CDR3, the DNA is TGTGCCAGCAGTTACGGACAAGTTGCAACTAATGAAAAACTGTTTTTT.

A few counts support this clonotype. The V gene is TRBV5-1, the J gene TRBJ1-4; no firm D call. CDR1 and CDR2 (germline): SGHRS, YFSETQ. The CDR3 spans 13 residues. V lost 2 bases and J 7 bases, leaving 9 bases between the germline ends. The CDR3 nucleotides are TGCGCCAGCAGCTTTGAGGAGTCTGAAAAACTGTTTTTT. Amino acid sequence: CASSFEESEKLFF.

The sample holds a few counts of this clonotype. The genes are TRBV29-1 and TRBJ2-1, with a tentative D call TRBD2 (6 bases). Germline V CDR1 and CDR2: SQVTM, ANQGSEA. The ends were cut back, 6 bases at V and 9 bases at J, with 15 bases in the middle. The CDR3 totals 12 residues. The CDR3 DNA reads as TGCAGCGTGCTTGGGTACGGGGGTGAGCAGTTCTTC. Its translation: CSVLGYGGEQFF.

This clonotype was counted between two and nine times. The CDR3 loop is CASSLLGITIRGYTF. For the CDR3, the DNA is TGTGCCAGCAGCTTGTTGGGTATAACCATTAGAGGCTACACCTTC. The chain joins TRBV28 to TRBJ1-2; no definite D call. There are 15 residues in the CDR3. V was cut by 6 bases and J by 8 bases, with 22 bases left in between. Germline loops: CDR1 MDHEN, CDR2 SYDVKM.

This clonotype turned up a few times. The gene calls are TRBV15 and TRBJ1-3, with D unresolved. CDR1 LNHNV and CDR2 YYDKDF come from the germline V gene (reference sequence). This CDR3 spans 17 amino acids. The V and J ends lost 5 bases and 2 bases respectively, with 19 bases between them. For the CDR3, the DNA is TGTGCCACCAGCTACTCTCTACAGCGGACGGCTGGAAACACCATATATTTT. This sequence encodes CATSYSLQRTAGNTIYF.

The sample holds a few counts of this clonotype. This sequence joins TRBV20-1 and TRBJ1-5; 8 bases align to TRBD1. CDR3 size: 16 residues. V shed 0 bases and J 3 bases; nucleotides not matched to a gene: 7. Germline V gene data show CDR1 as DFQATT and CDR2 as SNEGSKA (reference sequence). CDR3 in amino acids: CSARDPRGQLNQPQHF. In nucleotides, the CDR3 is TGCAGTGCTAGAGACCCCAGGGGGCAACTCAATCAGCCCCAGCATTTT.

The gene calls are TRBV4-2 and TRBJ1-6, with D possibly being TRBD1 (5 bases). This CDR3 spans 18 amino acids. CDR1 and CDR2 (germline): LGHNA, YNFKEQ. Trimming pared 0 bases from V and 1 base from J, leaving 13 bases between. CDR3 coding DNA: TGTGCCAGCAGCCAAGATTTGATGGGGGTTTCCTATAATTCACCCCTCCACTTT. Translated, it gives CASSQDLMGVSYNSPLHF.

This chain joins TRBV27 and TRBJ2-3; 7 bases fit TRBD2. With 5 bases clipped from V and 10 bases from J, the junction kept 15 bases outside the gene matches. The CDR3 runs 15 residues. Germline V gene data show CDR1 as MNHEY and CDR2 as SMNVEV (reference sequence). The CDR3 DNA reads TGTGCCAGCAGTCCCCCGTGGGACTACTCCGGTGCGCAGTATTTT. Translation: CASSPPWDYSGAQYF.

This clonotype came up a few times. The chain carries TRBV20-1 and TRBJ1-1; D not certain. V lost 6 bases and J lost 1, with 9 bases in between. Germline V gene data show CDR1 as DFQATT and CDR2 as SNEGSKA (reference sequence). The CDR3 covers 12 residues. The CDR3 DNA follows: TGCAGTGCCTCACGAGGGAACACTGAAGCTTTCTTT. It is translated as CSASRGNTEAFF.

The chain links TRBV11-2 to TRBJ1-6; D unclear. The germline gives CDR1 SGHAT, CDR2 FQNNGV. The CDR3 is 14 residues long. Between the trimmed V and J ends, which lost 6 bases and 9 bases, there was a span of 15 bases. The CDR3 sequence is CASRPPPLGSPLHF. Here the CDR3 DNA reads TGTGCCAGCAGACCTCCCCCCTTAGGTTCACCCCTCCACTTT.

CDR3 sequence reads: CASSYTGEAPLHF. CDR3 coding DNA: TGTGCCAGCAGTTACACGGGGGAGGCACCCCTCCACTTT. V and J are TRBV6-6 and TRBJ1-6, with a possible D match to TRBD1 (5 bases). The CDR3 covers 13 residues. Germline V gene lookup returns CDR1 MNHNY and CDR2 SVGAGI (reference sequence). V gave up 2 bases and J gave up 11 bases, with 10 bases separating them.

Only a few counts were recorded for this clonotype. The V gene is TRBV29-1, the J gene TRBJ2-7; the D gene is possibly TRBD1 (6 bases). Germline V gene lookup returns CDR1 SQVTM and CDR2 ANQGSEA. The CDR3 extends over 12 amino acids. Trimming took 7 bases from V and 3 from J, leaving 13 bases between them. The CDR3 protein is CSAATGLYEQYF. DNA of the CDR3: TGCAGCGCCGCAACAGGGCTCTACGAGCAGTACTTC.

This clonotype was found a few times. The CDR3 is CASSLAGGKGYTF. The CDR3 nucleotides read TGTGCCAGCAGTTTGGCCGGTGGCAAAGGCTACACCTTC. The chain combines TRBV12-3 or TRBV12-4 with TRBJ1-2; D unresolved. Trimming stripped 3 bases from V and 8 bases from J, with 13 bases between. The CDR3 sequence is 13 residues long.

The chain is built from TRBV5-1 and TRBJ2-5; 10 nucleotides match TRBD1. Trimming cost V 4 bases and J 5 bases; bases outside gene matches: 11. The CDR3 has 16 residues. Per the germline V gene, CDR1 is SGHRS and CDR2 is YFSETQ. The CDR3: CASSPDRDRGIETQYF. CDR3 coding DNA: TGCGCCAGCAGCCCGGACCGGGACAGGGGTATTGAGACCCAGTACTTC.

This clonotype was seen only a few times. The chain uses TRBV20-1 and TRBJ1-3, with D perhaps matching TRBD1 (5 bases). Germline assignment: CDR1 DFQATT and CDR2 SNEGSKA (reference sequence). V gave up 2 bases and J gave up 0 bases, with 14 bases separating them. The CDR3 covers 16 residues. Here the CDR3 reads CSARTDTLSSGNTIYF. The CDR3 nucleotides read TGCAGTGCTAGAACGGACACCCTATCCTCTGGAAACACCATATATTTT.

This clonotype has a handful of counts. The chain has TRBV12-3 or TRBV12-4 and TRBJ2-2; a weak D match, TRBD1 (5 bases). The CDR3 spans 14 residues. V was shortened by 10 bases and J by 1 base, with 13 bases between the two germline ends. The CDR3 loop reads CATRRQGNTGELFF. Here the CDR3 DNA reads TGTGCCACCCGTCGGCAGGGGAACACCGGGGAGCTGTTTTTT.

In its sample, this clonotype was seen a few times. The genes are TRBV24-1 and TRBJ2-1, with 8 bases aligning to TRBD2. Trimming removed 7 bases from V and 6 bases from J; junction bases left unmatched: 10. This CDR3 spans 15 amino acids. CDR1 KGHDR and CDR2 SFDVKD come from the germline V gene. The CDR3 bases are TGTGCCACCAGCTTTCCCGGGAGGGCCGGCAATGAGCAGTTCTTC. It yields the protein CATSFPGRAGNEQFF.

The chain joins TRBV2 to TRBJ1-1; no definite D call. This CDR3 has 13 residues. Trimming took off 4 bases at V and 0 bases at J, with 6 bases between the two ends. Germline CDR1 is SNHLY and CDR2 is FYNNEI. The CDR3 sequence is CASSGQMNTEAFF. The CDR3 nucleotides are TGTGCCAGCAGTGGTCAGATGAACACTGAAGCTTTCTTT.